Following are 15 T cell receptor beta chains from one sample sequenced in a study of blood T cell repertoires in COVID-19. Repertoires were generated with immunoSEQ multiplex PCR, while TCRdb's copy carries only in-frame clones and drops some. The profile shows 150,000 or so clones, 80% to 95% of them singletons. Sequenced: peripheral blood. These receptors were collected from a man in his thirties or forties with COVID-19, enrolled during active disease.

This rearrangement joins TRBV19 to TRBJ2-7; the D is unclear. CDR3 size: 15 residues. In germline, CDR1 is LNHDA, CDR2 SQIVND (reference sequence). Trimming stripped 3 bases from V and 4 bases from J, with 16 bases between. CDR3 DNA: TGTGCCAGTAGTATTTCGACATGGCTTGTGTACGAGCAGTACTTC. It translates to CASSISTWLVYEQYF.

The V and J genes are TRBV24-1 and TRBJ2-2; possible D gene TRBD2, 5 bases. This CDR3 contains 16 residues. Trimming stripped 6 bases from V and 4 bases from J, with 17 bases between. In germline, CDR1 is KGHDR, CDR2 SFDVKD. The CDR3 loop is CATSPPQRQTTGELFF. CDR3 bases: TGTGCCACCAGTCCTCCCCAGCGGCAGACCACCGGGGAGCTGTTTTTT.

The V gene is TRBV7-3, the J gene TRBJ1-1; 8 bases line up with TRBD1. V was pared by 1 base and J by 8 bases, with 3 bases of the junction left unmatched. CDR3 length: 13 residues. Germline V lookup: CDR1 SGHTA, CDR2 FQGTGA. CDR3 in amino acids: CASSLRRTGEAFF. The CDR3 DNA sequence: TGTGCCAGCAGCTTAAGGCGGACAGGGGAAGCTTTCTTT.

The gene calls are TRBV12-3 or TRBV12-4 and TRBJ2-2; possibly TRBD2 for D (6 bases). The CDR3 length is 13 residues. Trimming removed 7 bases from V and 7 bases from J, with 13 bases in between. CDR3 sequence: CASTDQGGGELFF. In nucleotides, the CDR3 is TGTGCCAGCACCGACCAGGGAGGCGGGGAGCTGTTTTTT.

The rearrangement uses TRBV7-8 and TRBJ2-3, with a tentative D call TRBD2 (6 bases). Trimming pared 4 bases from V and 1 base from J, leaving 21 bases between. The V gene's germline CDR1 is SGHVS and CDR2 FQNEAQ. The length of the CDR3 is 18 residues. The CDR3 sequence: CASSSWDLGDGGTDTQYF. The DNA of the CDR3 is TGTGCCAGCAGCTCTTGGGACTTAGGTGATGGGGGCACAGATACGCAGTATTTT.

The V gene is TRBV4-3, the J gene TRBJ2-5, with D perhaps matching TRBD2 (6 bases). CDR3 size: 15 residues. With 4 bases removed from V and 6 bases from J, the gap between germline ends came to 18 bases. Per germline, CDR1 LGHNA and CDR2 YSLEER. The CDR3 DNA reads as TGCGCCAGCAGCCTGGTCGTAGGGCGGGAAAAGACCCAGTACTTC. This translates into CASSLVVGREKTQYF.

The chain combines TRBV19 with TRBJ2-7; maybe TRBD2 (6 bases). Trimming shortened V by 3 bases and J by 3 bases, and 15 bases separated the two germline ends. CDR1 and CDR2 from the germline V gene are LNHDA and SQIVND (reference sequence). The CDR3 length is 15 residues. The CDR3 loop reads CASSMLAGGDYEQYF. CDR3 bases: TGTGCCAGTAGTATGCTAGCTGGCGGGGACTACGAGCAGTACTTC.

The gene calls are TRBV7-2 and TRBJ1-5; D is unresolved. Germline assignment: CDR1 SGHTA and CDR2 FQGNSA. V was cut by 5 bases and J by 0 bases, with 14 bases left in between. The CDR3 runs 16 residues. The CDR3 here is CASSPQVGLSNQPQHF. The DNA for the CDR3 is TGTGCCAGCAGCCCTCAGGTGGGCCTTAGCAATCAGCCCCAGCATTTT.

Here the CDR3 DNA reads TGTGCCAGCAACTGGGGGGTTACCTACGAGCAGTACTTC. This gives the protein CASNWGVTYEQYF. J is TRBJ2-7 and V is TRBV12-3 or TRBV12-4; weak D call: TRBD2 (6 bases). V was shortened by 7 bases and J by 2 bases, with 12 bases between the two germline ends. This CDR3 is 13 amino acids long.

This clone was detected a few times. The J gene is TRBJ1-3, the V gene TRBV7-9, with D possibly being TRBD1 (6 bases). The CDR3 sequence is 16 residues long. The V end lost 5 bases, the J end lost 0 bases, and 14 bases lay between the germline ends. Germline CDR1 reads SEHNR; CDR2 reads FQNEAQ (reference sequence). The CDR3 sequence is CASSASSGASGNTIYF. As DNA, the CDR3 is TGTGCCAGCAGCGCTTCATCAGGGGCCTCTGGAAACACCATATATTTT.

This clone occurred once. The V call is TRBV27, the J call TRBJ2-1; TRBD1 aligns across 7 bases. V dropped 5 bases and J dropped 4; count of bases not matched to a gene: 8. Germline lookup yields CDR1 MNHEY and CDR2 SMNVEV (reference sequence). The CDR3 consists of 15 residues. DNA for the CDR3: TGTGCCAGCAGTCCTACAGGGGCCCTTTACAATGAGCAGTTCTTC. Residues: CASSPTGALYNEQFF.

This chain connects TRBV11-1 to TRBJ2-1; tentative D call: TRBD2 (6 bases). This CDR3 spans 12 amino acids. From germline, CDR1 is SGHAT and CDR2 FQDESV (reference sequence). V lost 5 bases to trimming and J lost 4 bases, with 6 bases between them. The CDR3 DNA sequence: TGTGCCAGCAGCCGGGAGTACAATGAGCAGTTCTTC. This gives the protein CASSREYNEQFF.

V is TRBV19 and J is TRBJ1-6; D call uncertain. The CDR3 totals 15 residues. V was cut by 4 bases and J by 0 bases, with 7 bases left in between. The germline gives CDR1 LNHDA, CDR2 SQIVND (reference sequence). CDR3 region: CASSSQNSYNSPLHF. The CDR3 DNA reads as TGTGCCAGTAGTAGCCAGAACTCCTATAATTCACCCCTCCACTTT.

CDR3 DNA sequence: TGTGCCACCAGCATCGCGACAGGCTACAATGAGCAGTTCTTC. It codes for CATSIATGYNEQFF. The chain recombines TRBV15 with TRBJ2-1; a weak D match, TRBD1 (6 bases). Germline CDR1 reads LNHNV; CDR2 reads YYDKDF (reference sequence). With 4 bases removed from V and 3 bases from J, the gap between germline ends came to 10 bases. The CDR3 has 14 amino acids.

This sequence joins TRBV13 and TRBJ2-7; D perhaps matches TRBD1 (6 bases). This CDR3 is 16 amino acids long. V lost 4 bases and J 9 bases, leaving 25 bases between the germline ends. Germline V lookup: CDR1 PRHDT, CDR2 FYEKMQ (reference sequence). The CDR3 sequence is CASSSIVDSYLRGQYF. In DNA, the CDR3 is TGTGCCAGCAGCTCAATCGTGGACAGCTATTTACGTGGGCAGTACTTC.